The clone carrying this T cell receptor beta chain was counted once. The CDR3 totals 13 residues. V shed 5 bases and J 5 bases; nucleotides not matched to a gene: 5. The germline CDR1 and CDR2 sequences are WSHSY and SAAADI. The sample is drawn from a study of T cells after somatic rescue of genetic block. Sequenced by immunoSEQ multiplex PCR; TCRdb stores in-frame clones only, minus some. This table holds roughly 65,000 clones, around 90% found once. V is TRBV10-2 and J is TRBJ1-2; 7 nucleotides agree with TRBD1. The source material was peripheral blood mononuclear cells (PBMCs). This receptor was obtained from a man in his forties. The DNA for the CDR3 is TGCGCCAGCAGTAGTACAGGGGAGTATGGCTACACCTTC. Translation: CASSSTGEYGYTF.